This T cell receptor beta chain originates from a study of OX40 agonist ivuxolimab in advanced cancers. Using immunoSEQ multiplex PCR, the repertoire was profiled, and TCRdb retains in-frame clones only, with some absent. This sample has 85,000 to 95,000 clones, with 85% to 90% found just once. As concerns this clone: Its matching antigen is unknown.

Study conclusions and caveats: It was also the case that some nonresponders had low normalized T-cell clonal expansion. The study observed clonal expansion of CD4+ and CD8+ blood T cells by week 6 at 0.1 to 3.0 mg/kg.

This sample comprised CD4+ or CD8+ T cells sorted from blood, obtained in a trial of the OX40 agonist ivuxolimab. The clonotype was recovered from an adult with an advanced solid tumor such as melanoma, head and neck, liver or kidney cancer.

The CDR3 sequence is CASSLQGPYNEQFF. The CDR3 DNA sequence: TGTGCCAGCAGTTTACAGGGACCATACAATGAGCAGTTCTTC. The chain carries TRBV27 and TRBJ2-1; D may be TRBD1 or TRBD2 (5 bases each). Trimming took 2 bases from V and 4 from J, leaving 9 bases between them. This CDR3 is 14 amino acids long. CDR1 is MNHEY and CDR2 is SMNVEV in the germline V gene (reference sequence).